This T cell receptor (beta chain) stems from a study of response to subunit inactivated influenza vaccine (dated by TCRdb to between 2018 and 2020). At the level of the whole study: Deep quantitative T cell receptor repertoire profiling was used in the study to track responses to a trivalent subunit inactivated influenza vaccine. Results the study describes overall, beyond this receptor: The authors suggested that each seasonal influenza vaccination may recruit only a limited number of new T cells.

Points on this clonotype: No cognate antigen has been identified for it. Per-base qualities were not stored, and no clone one base away is much larger.

The germline V gene (reference sequence) supplies CDR1 GTSNPN and CDR2 SVGIG. V loses 3 bases, J loses 4 bases, and the germline ends lie 13 bases apart. The CDR3 sequence holds 14 residues, the cysteine and phenylalanine included. Only the CDR3 DNA stays, 42 bases, in frame from base 1. Library preparation was by RT-PCR. The instrument given in TCRdb is Illumina HiSeq 2500. Through fastp at Q25 and MiXCR, TCRdb rebuilt clones from the public reads, retaining in-frame beta chains. CDR3 protein duplicates are merged, each entry listing the most common genes and DNA. The sample table shows 800,000 or so distinct CDR3 sequences, and around 21% are seen once. Roughly 10% of the sample is in the top ten clones.

This specimen was PBMCs from blood, taken less than 6 days after vaccination. This receptor chain uses TRBV30 and TRBJ2-1; the D gene is tentatively TRBD1 or TRBD2, each matching 7 bases. The source is a middle-aged man who received an inactivated influenza vaccine. Donor details come from another sample of the same person, matched by shared clones. CDR3 protein: CAWRGGTAYNEQFF. The nucleotides are TGTGCCTGGAGGGGAGGGACAGCTTACAATGAGCAGTTCTTC.